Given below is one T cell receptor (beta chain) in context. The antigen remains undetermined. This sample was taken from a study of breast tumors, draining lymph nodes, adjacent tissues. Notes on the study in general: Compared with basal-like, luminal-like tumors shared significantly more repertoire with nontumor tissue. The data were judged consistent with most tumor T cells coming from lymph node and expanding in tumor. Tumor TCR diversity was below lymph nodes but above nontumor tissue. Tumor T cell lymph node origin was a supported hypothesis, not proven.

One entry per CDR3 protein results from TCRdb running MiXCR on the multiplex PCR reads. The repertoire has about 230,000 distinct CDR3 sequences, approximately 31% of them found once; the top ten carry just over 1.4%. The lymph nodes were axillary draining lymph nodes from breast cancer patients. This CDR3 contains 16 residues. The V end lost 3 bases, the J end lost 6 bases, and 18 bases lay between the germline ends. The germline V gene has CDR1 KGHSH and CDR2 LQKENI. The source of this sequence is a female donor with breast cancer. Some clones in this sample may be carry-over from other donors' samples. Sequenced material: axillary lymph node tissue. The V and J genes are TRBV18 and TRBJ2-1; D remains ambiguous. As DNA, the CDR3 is TGTGCCAGCTCACCGCAAGGACGGCGGAAAGTCAATGAGCAGTTCTTC. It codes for CASSPQGRRKVNEQFF. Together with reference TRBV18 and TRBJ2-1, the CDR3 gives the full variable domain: NAGVMQNPRHLVRRRGQEARLRCSPMKGHSHVYWYRQLPEEGLKFMVYLQKENIIDESGMPKERFSAEFPKEGPSILRIQQVVRGDSAAYFCASSPQGRRKVNEQFFGPGTRLTVL.